Listed here are 23 T cell receptor beta chains from one sample, sequenced in a study of vaccination effects on CD4 cells after COVID-19. Cultured cells yielded isolated CD4+ T cells after less than 11 days. Data came from immunoSEQ multiplex PCR; TCRdb stores just in-frame clones and leaves some out. The sample has over 45,000 clones, approximately 80% seen once. These receptors have no identified antigens. Sequencing used CD4+ T cells from PBMCs cultured without peptide, obtained before COVID-19 vaccination. The source is a human donor who received a COVID-19 vaccine.

For the CDR3, the DNA is TGCGCCAGCAGCCAGGCCGGACTAAGATCGGAGACCCAGTACTTC. Its translation: CASSQAGLRSETQYF. V gene TRBV4-3 combines with J gene TRBJ2-5, with a possible D match to TRBD2 (6 bases). Germline CDR1 and CDR2: LGHNA and YSLEER. This CDR3 contains 15 residues. The ends were cut back, 3 bases at V and 5 bases at J, with 16 bases in the middle.

The chain is built from TRBV6-4 and TRBJ2-7; 7 bases match TRBD1. The CDR3 is 10 residues long. V shed 6 bases and J 7 bases; nucleotides not matched to a gene: 0. Germline CDR1 reads MRHNA; CDR2 reads SNTAGT. The CDR3 spells CASRDREQYV. CDR3 nucleotide sequence: TGTGCCAGCAGGGACAGGGAGCAGTACGTC.

The rearrangement links TRBV27 to TRBJ1-5; possibly TRBD1 for D (6 bases). V was shortened by 3 bases and J by 1 base, with 10 bases between the two germline ends. The germline V gene has CDR1 MNHEY and CDR2 SMNVEV (reference sequence). This CDR3 comprises 15 residues. This CDR3 is CASSLGTRSNQPQHF. Written as DNA, the CDR3 is TGTGCCAGCAGTTTGGGGACACGGAGCAATCAGCCCCAGCATTTT.

V usage is TRBV15 and J usage is TRBJ1-2; D call uncertain. Germline loops: CDR1 LNHNV, CDR2 YYDKDF (reference sequence). Trimming shortened V by 0 bases and J by 4 bases, and 6 bases separated the two germline ends. There are 13 residues in the CDR3. The CDR3 nucleotides are TGTGCCACCAGCAGAGAGATCACCTATGGCTACACCTTC. This translates into CATSREITYGYTF.

This clone was counted only a few times. The rearrangement links TRBV5-1 to TRBJ2-7, with 12 positions matching TRBD1. The CDR3 totals 15 residues. V shed 5 bases, J shed 4 bases, and the junction held 7 bases outside the gene matches. Germline V gives CDR1 SGHRS, CDR2 YFSETQ. The CDR3 coding sequence is TGCGCCAGCAGGGAAGGGACAGGGGGCTTTTACGAGCAGTACGTC. It specifies CASREGTGGFYEQYV.

The rearrangement uses TRBV5-6 and TRBJ1-3; no firm D call. The CDR3 contains 18 residues. In germline, CDR1 is SGHDT, CDR2 YYEEEE. Trimming removed 3 bases from V and 0 bases from J, with 19 bases in between. CDR3 DNA sequence: TGTGCCAGCAGCTCCCGTTCGGACCTGGAGAGCTCTGGAAACACCATATATTTT. As protein: CASSSRSDLESSGNTIYF.

The chain uses TRBV7-2 and TRBJ2-2, with 9 bases that match TRBD2. V lost 5 bases, J lost 2 bases, and 6 bases stayed unmatched. The CDR3 has 16 amino acids. Germline assignment: CDR1 SGHTA and CDR2 FQGNSA. CDR3 bases: TGTGCCAGCAGCCTCCAAGCGGGGGGTAACACCGGGGAGCTGTTTTTT. Encoded protein: CASSLQAGGNTGELFF.

The chain couples TRBV6-2 or TRBV6-3 to TRBJ2-3, with D maybe TRBD1 (5 bases). This CDR3 region has 13 residues. Trimming removed 5 bases at V and 4 bases at J, with 10 bases between. CDR1 and CDR2 from the germline V gene are MNHEY and SVGEGT. The DNA of the CDR3 is TGTGCCAGCAGTCGGAAGGGGCCAGATACGCAGTATTTT. Its protein product is CASSRKGPDTQYF.

The genes are TRBV18 and TRBJ1-5; D gene uncertain. Trimming took 0 bases from V and 0 from J, leaving 9 bases between them. The CDR3 extends over 16 amino acids. CDR1 and CDR2 (germline): KGHSH, LQKENI. CDR3 loop: CASSPPAPHSNQPQHF. The CDR3 DNA reads TGTGCCAGCTCACCACCCGCTCCTCATAGCAATCAGCCCCAGCATTTT.

This chain connects TRBV7-9 to TRBJ1-2; D unresolved. CDR3 length equals 15 residues. V was pared by 5 bases and J by 0 bases, with 13 bases between. Germline loops: CDR1 SEHNR, CDR2 FQNEAQ (reference sequence). For the CDR3, the DNA is TGTGCCAGCAGCCTCATAGAAACAGCTAACTATGGCTACACCTTC. Amino acid sequence: CASSLIETANYGYTF.

The chain has TRBV10-2 and TRBJ2-7; 9 positions agree with TRBD1. This CDR3 region has 12 residues. Trimming at V came to 7 bases and at J to 6 bases, leaving 4 bases not matched to a gene. Germline V lookup: CDR1 WSHSY, CDR2 SAAADI. CDR3 nucleotides: TGCGCCAGCAAGGACAGGGGAGGCGAGCAGTACGTC. Translation: CASKDRGGEQYV.

This clone occurred once. The chain joins TRBV6-6 to TRBJ1-5; 8 positions agree with TRBD1. The V segment lost 6 bases and the J segment 6 bases; nucleotides outside the gene matches: 10. The germline V gene has CDR1 MNHNY and CDR2 SVGAGI (reference sequence). CDR3 length: 15 amino acids. The CDR3 sequence is CASSNRQGSSQPQHF. CDR3 DNA sequence: TGTGCCAGCAGCAACCGACAGGGGTCGAGTCAGCCCCAGCATTTT.

The chain links TRBV11-2 to TRBJ2-7; D gene ambiguous. The V gene's germline CDR1 is SGHAT and CDR2 FQNNGV. V shed 5 bases and J shed 7 bases, with 12 bases lying between them. This CDR3 region has 12 residues. Here the CDR3 DNA reads TGTGCCAGCAGCAATAGGGCCTTGGAGCAGTACGTC. Its translation is CASSNRALEQYV.

The genes are TRBV6-6 and TRBJ2-5; D is uncertain. The V end lost 2 bases, the J end lost 5 bases, and 9 bases lay between the germline ends. The germline V gene has CDR1 MNHNY and CDR2 SVGAGI (reference sequence). CDR3 length: 13 residues. CDR3 sequence (DNA): TGTGCCAGCAGTTACGGCGACTGGGAGACCCAGTACTTC. Residues: CASSYGDWETQYF.

This chain uses TRBV6-2 or TRBV6-3 with TRBJ2-2; 9 bases align to TRBD1. Germline CDR1 is MNHEY and CDR2 is SVGEGT. V lost 0 bases and J lost 8; bases outside the gene matches: 13. This CDR3 region has 18 residues. The CDR3 DNA reads TGTGCCAGCAGTTACTCGTTACCTGGGACAGGGAGATTGGGGGAGCTGTTTTTT. This sequence encodes CASSYSLPGTGRLGELFF.

The chain combines TRBV24-1 with TRBJ1-5, with D uncertain. The CDR3 runs to 15 residues. V was clipped by 0 bases and J by 2 bases, with 7 bases between them. The germline gives CDR1 KGHDR, CDR2 SFDVKD. CDR3 bases: TGTGCCACCAGTGATTTGGGACCGGGCAATCAGCCCCAGCATTTT. Amino acid sequence: CATSDLGPGNQPQHF.

J is TRBJ2-2 and V is TRBV5-1; D not resolved. The V gene's germline CDR1 is SGHRS and CDR2 YFSETQ. V was shortened by 5 bases and J by 0 bases, with 11 bases between the two germline ends. The CDR3 extends over 15 amino acids. CDR3: CASRPGLPNTGELFF. For the CDR3, the DNA is TGCGCCAGCAGGCCCGGCCTTCCGAACACCGGGGAGCTGTTTTTT.

The chain recombines TRBV5-1 with TRBJ1-4; a possible D gene is TRBD1 (5 bases). V shed 0 bases and J shed 8 bases, with 17 bases lying between them. CDR3 length equals 16 residues. CDR1 is SGHRS, CDR2 YFSETQ, per germline. The CDR3 reads CASSLGVTGLGEKLFF. In DNA form, the CDR3 reads TGCGCCAGCAGCTTGGGTGTCACAGGACTGGGGGAAAAACTGTTTTTT.

The chain is built from TRBV18 and TRBJ2-5; possibly TRBD1 for D (6 bases). Germline CDR1 is KGHSH and CDR2 is LQKENI. The CDR3 runs 13 residues. V gave up 6 bases and J gave up 2 bases, with 10 bases separating them. The CDR3 sequence is CASSHGQQETQYF. The CDR3 coding sequence is TGTGCCAGCTCCCACGGACAGCAAGAGACCCAGTACTTC.

This clone has more than one count but fewer than ten. The chain uses TRBV5-1 and TRBJ2-2, with D uncertain. Germline CDR1 and CDR2: SGHRS and YFSETQ. The CDR3 runs 15 residues. Trimming shortened V by 1 base and J by 1 base, and 8 bases separated the two germline ends. CDR3 residues: CASSLRSENTGELFF. As DNA, the CDR3 is TGCGCCAGCAGCTTGAGGTCAGAGAACACCGGGGAGCTGTTTTTT.

The J gene is TRBJ2-3, the V gene TRBV7-2; TRBD2 might be the D (6 bases). V shed 2 bases and J shed 4 bases, with 10 bases lying between them. Germline CDR1 is SGHTA and CDR2 is FQGNSA. CDR3 size: 14 residues. The CDR3: CASSLSGGPDTQYF. DNA for the CDR3: TGTGCCAGCAGCTTATCCGGAGGGCCAGATACGCAGTATTTT.

The chain is built from TRBV24-1 and TRBJ2-1, with a possible D match to TRBD1 (5 bases). The ends were cut back, 0 bases at V and 13 bases at J, with 12 bases in the middle. Germline values: CDR1 KGHDR, CDR2 SFDVKD. The CDR3 runs 13 residues. CDR3 bases: TGTGCCACCAGTGATTTGAAGGGGATCTACCAGTTCTTC. Its translation is CATSDLKGIYQFF.

The chain recombines TRBV7-9 with TRBJ2-2, with D uncertain. From germline, CDR1 is SEHNR and CDR2 FQNEAQ (reference sequence). The CDR3 sequence is 12 residues long. V was pared by 5 bases and J by 8 bases, with 9 bases between. DNA for the CDR3: TGTGCCAGCAGCCAGGAACTTGGGGAGCTGTTTTTT. Encoded protein: CASSQELGELFF.